This T cell receptor (beta chain) is drawn from a study of blood T cell repertoires in COVID-19. Study-wide context: The United States, Italy and Spain provided the acute and convalescent COVID-19 samples. The analysed material was cDNA or gDNA that came from T cells, B-cell-depleted T cells, or PBMCs.

The CDR3 runs 15 residues. Germline CDR1 reads MNHEY; CDR2 reads SVGAGI. Trimming removed 0 bases from V and 3 bases from J; junction bases left unmatched: 5. In the study's own analysis: Scientists estimated how many nucleated cells there were by amplifying reference gene primers. Repertoires were generated with immunoSEQ multiplex PCR, while TCRdb's copy carries only in-frame clones and drops some. V and J calls plus clone size are reproduced from that table; the DNA served to infer D and trimming. The data contain roughly 390,000 clones, roughly 85% of them seen just once; the ten biggest clones take up roughly 3.4%.

The J gene is TRBJ2-7, the V gene TRBV6-5; 7 bases are shared with TRBD2. This TCR derives from a woman aged 18-29 years with acute or convalescent COVID-19. The sample consisted of peripheral blood. CDR3: CASSYSSSGNYEQYF. The CDR3 region has the DNA TGTGCCAGCAGTTACTCATCTAGCGGAAACTACGAGCAGTACTTC.